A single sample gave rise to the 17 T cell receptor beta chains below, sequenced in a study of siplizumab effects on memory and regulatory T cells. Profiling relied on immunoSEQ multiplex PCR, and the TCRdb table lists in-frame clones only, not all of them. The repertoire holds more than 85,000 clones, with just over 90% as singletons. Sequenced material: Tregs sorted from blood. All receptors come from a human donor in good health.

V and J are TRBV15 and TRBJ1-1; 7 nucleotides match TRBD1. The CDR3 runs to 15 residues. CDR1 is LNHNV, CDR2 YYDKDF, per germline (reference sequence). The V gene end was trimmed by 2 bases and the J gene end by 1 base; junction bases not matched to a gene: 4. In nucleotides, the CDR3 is TGTGCCACCAGCAGACCCAGACAGGGGAACACTGAAGCTTTCTTT. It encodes CATSRPRQGNTEAFF. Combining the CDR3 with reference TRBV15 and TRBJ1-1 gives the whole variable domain DAMVIQNPRYQVTQFGKPVTLSCSQTLNHNVMYWYQQKSSQAPKLLFHYYDKDFNNEADTPDNFQSRRPNTSFCFLDIRSPGLGDTAMYLCATSRPRQGNTEAFFGQGTRLTVV.

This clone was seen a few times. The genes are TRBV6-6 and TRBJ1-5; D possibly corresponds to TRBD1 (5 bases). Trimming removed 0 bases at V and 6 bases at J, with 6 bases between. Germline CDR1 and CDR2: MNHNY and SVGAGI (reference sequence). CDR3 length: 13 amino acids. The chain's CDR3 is CASSYSRGQPQHF. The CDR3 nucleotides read TGTGCCAGCAGTTACTCGAGGGGTCAGCCCCAGCATTTT.

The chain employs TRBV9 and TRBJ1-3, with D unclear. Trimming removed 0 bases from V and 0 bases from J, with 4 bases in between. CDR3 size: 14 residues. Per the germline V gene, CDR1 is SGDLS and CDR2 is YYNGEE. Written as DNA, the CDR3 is TGTGCCAGCAGCGTAGGCAACTCTGGAAACACCATATATTTT. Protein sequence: CASSVGNSGNTIYF.

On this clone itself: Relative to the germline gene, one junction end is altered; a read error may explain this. The CDR3 reads CASSGTGGQKTQYF. CDR3 bases: TGTGCCAGCAGTGGGACAGGGGGCCAAAAGACCCAGTACTTC. The genes are TRBV25-1 and TRBJ2-5, with TRBD1 matching over 11 bases. Germline CDR1 is MGHDK and CDR2 is SYGVNS. The length of the CDR3 is 14 residues. Using reference TRBV25-1 and TRBJ2-5 for the parts outside the CDR3, the full variable domain is EADIYQTPRYLVIGTGKKITLECSQTMGHDKMYWYQQDPGMELHLIHYSYGVNSTEKGDLSSESTVSRIRTEHFPLTLESARPSHTSQYLCASSGTGGQKTQYFGPGTRLLVL.

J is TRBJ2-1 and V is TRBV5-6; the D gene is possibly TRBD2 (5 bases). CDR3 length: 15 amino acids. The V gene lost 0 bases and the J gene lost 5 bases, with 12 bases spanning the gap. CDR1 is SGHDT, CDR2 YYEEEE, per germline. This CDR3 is CASSLVRVMDNEQFF. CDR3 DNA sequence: TGTGCCAGCAGCTTGGTGAGGGTGATGGACAATGAGCAGTTCTTC.

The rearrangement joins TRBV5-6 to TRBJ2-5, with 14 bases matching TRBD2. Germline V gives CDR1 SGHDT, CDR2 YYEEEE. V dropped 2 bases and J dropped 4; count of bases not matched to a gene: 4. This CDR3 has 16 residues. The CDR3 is CASSFRGLAGGETQYF. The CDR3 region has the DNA TGTGCCAGCAGCTTTCGTGGACTAGCGGGAGGAGAGACCCAGTACTTC.

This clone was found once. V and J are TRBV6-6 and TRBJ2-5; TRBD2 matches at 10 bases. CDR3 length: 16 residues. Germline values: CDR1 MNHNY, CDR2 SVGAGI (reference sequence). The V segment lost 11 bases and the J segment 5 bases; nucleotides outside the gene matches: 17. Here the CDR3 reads CASSQERGGRRETQYF. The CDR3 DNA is TGTGCCTCCTCCCAGGAGCGGGGGGGCCGGCGGGAGACCCAGTACTTC.

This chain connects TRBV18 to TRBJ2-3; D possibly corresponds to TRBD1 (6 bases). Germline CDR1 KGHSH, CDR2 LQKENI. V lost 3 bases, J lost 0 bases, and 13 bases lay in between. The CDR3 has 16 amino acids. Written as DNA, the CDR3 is TGTGCCAGCTCACCTACCCAGGGGCATAGCACAGATACGCAGTATTTT. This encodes CASSPTQGHSTDTQYF. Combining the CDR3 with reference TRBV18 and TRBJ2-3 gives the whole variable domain NAGVMQNPRHLVRRRGQEARLRCSPMKGHSHVYWYRQLPEEGLKFMVYLQKENIIDESGMPKERFSAEFPKEGPSILRIQQVVRGDSAAYFCASSPTQGHSTDTQYFGPGTRLTVL.

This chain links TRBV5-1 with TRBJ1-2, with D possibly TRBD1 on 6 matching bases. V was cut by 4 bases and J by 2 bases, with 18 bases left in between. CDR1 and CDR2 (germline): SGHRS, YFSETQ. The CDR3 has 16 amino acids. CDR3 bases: TGCGCCAGCAGCCGACAACAGGGAGCGTCCAACTATGGCTACACCTTC. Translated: CASSRQQGASNYGYTF.

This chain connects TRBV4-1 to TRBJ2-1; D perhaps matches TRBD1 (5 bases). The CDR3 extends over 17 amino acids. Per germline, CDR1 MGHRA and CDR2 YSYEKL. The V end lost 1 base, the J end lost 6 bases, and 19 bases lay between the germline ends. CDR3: CASSQGFRRTGPNEQFF. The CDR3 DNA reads TGCGCCAGCAGCCAAGGATTTAGGAGAACAGGTCCCAATGAGCAGTTCTTC.

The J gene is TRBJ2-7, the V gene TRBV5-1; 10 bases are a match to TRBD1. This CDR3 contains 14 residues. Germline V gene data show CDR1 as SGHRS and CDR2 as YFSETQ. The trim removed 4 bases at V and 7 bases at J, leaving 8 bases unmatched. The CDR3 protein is CASSKRQGAGEQYF. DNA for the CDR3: TGCGCCAGCAGCAAAAGACAGGGGGCGGGTGAGCAGTACTTC.

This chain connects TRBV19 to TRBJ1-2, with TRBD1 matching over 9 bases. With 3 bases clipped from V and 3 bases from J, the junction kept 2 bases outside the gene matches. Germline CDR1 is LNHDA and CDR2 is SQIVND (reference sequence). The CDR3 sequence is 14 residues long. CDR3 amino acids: CASSMGQGHYGYTF. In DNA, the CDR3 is TGTGCCAGTAGTATGGGACAGGGACACTATGGCTACACCTTC.

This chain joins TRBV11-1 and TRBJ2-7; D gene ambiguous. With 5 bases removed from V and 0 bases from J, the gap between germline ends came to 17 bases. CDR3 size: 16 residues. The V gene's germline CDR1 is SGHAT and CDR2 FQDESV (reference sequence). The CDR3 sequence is CASSPTAGSPSYEQYF. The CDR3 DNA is TGTGCCAGCAGCCCAACGGCAGGCTCCCCCTCCTACGAGCAGTACTTC.

CDR3 sequence: CASSLAPGTTGNTIYF. As DNA, the CDR3 is TGCGCCAGCAGCTTGGCCCCTGGGACAACTGGAAACACCATATATTTT. This chain links TRBV5-1 with TRBJ1-3; weak D call: TRBD1 (6 bases). The CDR3 is 16 amino acids. The germline V and J ends were trimmed by 0 bases and 2 bases, with 12 bases remaining between them. The germline CDR1 and CDR2 sequences are SGHRS and YFSETQ.

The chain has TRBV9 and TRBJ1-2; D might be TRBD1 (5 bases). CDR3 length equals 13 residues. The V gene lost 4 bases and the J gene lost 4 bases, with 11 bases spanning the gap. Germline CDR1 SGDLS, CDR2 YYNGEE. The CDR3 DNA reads TGTGCCAGCAGCTTCCAGGGAGCCTATGGCTACACCTTC. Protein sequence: CASSFQGAYGYTF.

CDR3 loop: CASGRGHTGELFF. The CDR3 DNA follows: TGTGCCAGCGGCAGGGGGCATACCGGGGAGCTGTTTTTT. This rearrangement joins TRBV2 to TRBJ2-2; 8 positions agree with TRBD1. The CDR3 is 13 residues long. Germline-derived CDR1 and CDR2 are SNHLY and FYNNEI. With V trimmed by 8 bases and J by 5 bases, 4 bases remained unmatched.

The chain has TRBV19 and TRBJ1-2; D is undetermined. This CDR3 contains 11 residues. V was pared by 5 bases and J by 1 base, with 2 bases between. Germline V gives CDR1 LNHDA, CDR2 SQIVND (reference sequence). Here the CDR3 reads CASSHNYGYTF. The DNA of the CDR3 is TGTGCCAGTAGTCATAACTATGGCTACACCTTC.